The rows below give T cell receptor beta chains drawn from one sample of a study of response to subunit inactivated influenza vaccine. One entry per CDR3 protein results from TCRdb running MiXCR on the RT-PCR reads. Of under 950,000 distinct CDR3 sequences listed, 21% are singletons. Source: PBMCs from blood, taken approximately 5 days after vaccination. The receptors shown here come from a man aged 45-65 years who received an inactivated influenza vaccine. The CDR3 runs from the conserved cysteine through the conserved F or W. A D gene is named only where the DNA matches it firmly. The size field is filled for only some rows; it gives once, few, many or a size class.

v_gene,j_gene,abundance,d_gene,CDR3nt,CDR3aa
TRBV20-1,TRBJ2-7,few,-,TGCAGTGCAAACAGGGCTAGCCTCTACGAGCAGTACTTC,CSANRASLYEQYF
TRBV29-1,TRBJ2-1,-,TRBD2,TGCAGCGCCAGCTCTACAGCGGGAGGGGACAATGAGCAGTTCTTC,CSASSTAGGDNEQFF
TRBV5-1,TRBJ1-5,few,-,TGCGCCAGCAGCTTGGACGGGGAACGATCTCAGCCCCAGCATTTT,CASSLDGERSQPQHF
TRBV2,TRBJ1-4,-,-,TGTGCCAGCAGGGAACAGGGCTTTCGGCCTAATGAAAAACTGTTTTTT,CASREQGFRPNEKLFF
TRBV6-5,TRBJ1-2,-,TRBD1,TGTGCCAGCAGTTACGGTCATGGACAGGGGAACTATGGCTACACCTTC,CASSYGHGQGNYGYTF
TRBV12-3/TRBV12-4,TRBJ2-1,many,TRBD2,TGTGCCAGCAGCCCCGGGACTAGCGGGAACAATGAGCAGTTCTTC,CASSPGTSGNNEQFF
TRBV12-3/TRBV12-4,TRBJ2-2,many,-,TGTGCCAGCAGCCCTCGACCCCCTTCCGGGGAGCTGTTTTTT,CASSPRPPSGELFF
TRBV20-1,TRBJ2-1,-,-,TGCAGTGCTAGAAGGGCGACAACCCGAGGCAATGAGCAGTTCTTC,CSARRATTRGNEQFF
TRBV3-1,TRBJ2-7,few,TRBD2,TGTGCCAGCAGCCGCGGACTAGCGGGAGGCGAGCAGTACTTC,CASSRGLAGGEQYF
TRBV20-1,TRBJ2-3,once,-,TGCAGTGCTAGACTCCGAGATACGCAGTATTTT,CSARLRDTQYF
TRBV5-1,TRBJ2-7,once,TRBD1,TGCGCCAGCAGCAACCCGGACAGGTCCTACGAGCACTACTTC,CASSNPDRSYEHYF
TRBV21-1,TRBJ2-7,few,-,TGTGCCAGCAGTAGGGGACAGGGTAACTCCTACGAGCAGTACTTC,CASSRGQGNSYEQYF
TRBV12-3/TRBV12-4,TRBJ1-1,few,TRBD1,TGTGCCAGCAGACGGACAGGGGGCGCGACTGAAGCTTTCTTT,CASRRTGGATEAFF
TRBV18,TRBJ2-7,many,-,TGTGCCAGCTCACCACCCCCCTGGGATAAAAGCTCCTACGAGCAGTACTTC,CASSPPPWDKSSYEQYF
TRBV12-5,TRBJ2-5,-,TRBD2,TGTGCTAGTGGTCGCTCAATGACTAGCGGGAAACAAGAGACCCAGTACTTC,CASGRSMTSGKQETQYF
TRBV20-1,TRBJ2-3,few,TRBD2,TGCAGTGCTCGTATTCTAGCGGGCAGCACAGATACGCAGTATTTT,CSARILAGSTDTQYF
TRBV11-3,TRBJ2-2,once,TRBD2,TGTGCCAGCAGCCGCCGGGCGGGGGCGAACACCGGGGAGCTGTTTTTT,CASSRRAGANTGELFF
TRBV4-3,TRBJ2-7,many,TRBD2,TGCGCCAGCAGCCAAGATGTAAGCGGGAGAGGCTACGAGCAGTACTTC,CASSQDVSGRGYEQYF
TRBV7-9,TRBJ1-6,few,-,TGTGCCAGCAGCTTATATGAGGGGAATTCACCCCTCCACTTT,CASSLYEGNSPLHF
TRBV7-2,TRBJ2-7,-,TRBD2,TGTGCCAGCAGCTTAGGAGGCAGCGGGGTTTACGAGCAGTACTTC,CASSLGGSGVYEQYF
TRBV12-3/TRBV12-4,TRBJ2-5,few,TRBD2,TGTGCCAGCACCGCCTTCCTGCGGGGGGGCTTTCGTGAGACCCAGTACTTC,CASTAFLRGGFRETQYF
TRBV12-3/TRBV12-4,TRBJ1-3,few,-,TGTGCCAGCAAGTCCGAGCGGATGTCAGGAAACACCATATATTTT,CASKSERMSGNTIYF
TRBV29-1,TRBJ2-1,-,-,TGCAGCGTTGAAGATGGTGTCTCCTACAATGAGCAGTTCTTC,CSVEDGVSYNEQFF
TRBV6-1,TRBJ2-7,few,TRBD2,TGTGCCAGCAGTGGACTAGCGGGGGCTCGTCCTATCTACGAGCAGTACTTC,CASSGLAGARPIYEQYF
TRBV6-5,TRBJ2-7,-,TRBD2,TGTGCCAGCAGTTACACGGGAGGTCAGGGCTACGAGCAGTACTTC,CASSYTGGQGYEQYF
TRBV5-6,TRBJ2-5,-,-,TGTGCCAGCAGCCTGGGAGCGGGCCTAGGGGAGGCCCAGTACTTC,CASSLGAGLGEAQYF
TRBV6-2/TRBV6-3,TRBJ2-3,-,TRBD1,TGTGCCAGCAGTTACTCGGGGACAGGGGCCCCAGATACGCAGTATTTT,CASSYSGTGAPDTQYF
TRBV29-1,TRBJ2-3,-,-,TGCAGCGTTGAACCAACAGGGTTCTTTGGGACAGATACGCAGTATTTT,CSVEPTGFFGTDTQYF
TRBV11-2,TRBJ2-1,many,TRBD2,TGTGCCAGCAGCTTAACTCTAGCGGGGCATAATGAGCAGTTCTTC,CASSLTLAGHNEQFF
TRBV27,TRBJ2-3,-,TRBD1,TGTGCCAGCAGTTTATCGACAGGGTCGCGGGATACGCAGTATTTT,CASSLSTGSRDTQYF
TRBV10-2,TRBJ1-4,few,-,TGCGCCAGCAGTGACCCGACACAGGGAATTCAAGAAAAACTGTTTTTT,CASSDPTQGIQEKLFF
TRBV6-2/TRBV6-3,TRBJ2-7,-,-,TGTGCCAGCAGTTACATGGCAGCCTACGAGCAGTACTTC,CASSYMAAYEQYF
TRBV29-1,TRBJ2-2,-,-,TGCAGCGCGGGGGTCGGGAACACCGGGGAGCTGTTTTTT,CSAGVGNTGELFF
TRBV20-1,TRBJ2-1,-,-,TGCAGTGCTAGAGATCGCAGGTCGGGACGCCCGGTCCATGAGCAGTTCTTC,CSARDRRSGRPVHEQFF
TRBV7-2,TRBJ2-7,-,-,TGTGCCAGCAGCTTACAGCCAGGGAACGAGCAGTACTTC,CASSLQPGNEQYF
TRBV4-3,TRBJ2-6,-,-,TGCGCCAGCAGCCAAGATGGGAAACCCCGGGCCAACGTCCTGACTTTC,CASSQDGKPRANVLTF
TRBV20-1,TRBJ2-3,few,TRBD2,TGCAGTGCCCCGAGGGGTCCTAGCGGCAGCACAGATACGCAGTATTTT,CSAPRGPSGSTDTQYF
TRBV12-3/TRBV12-4,TRBJ2-1,few,TRBD2,TGTGCCAGCAGCCCTACTTTGGGACTAGCGGGAGGTGTTTCCTACAATGAGCAGTTCTTC,CASSPTLGLAGGVSYNEQFF
TRBV14,TRBJ2-2,once,-,TGTGCCAGCAGCCAAGGAAGGCCGCTGGTGTCTTTCGGGGAGCTGTTTTTT,CASSQGRPLVSFGELFF
TRBV3-1,TRBJ2-5,few,TRBD2,TGTGCCAGCAGCCAAGATACGGGCGGGGGTTCCGAGTACTTC,CASSQDTGGGSEYF
TRBV13,TRBJ2-1,-,-,TGTGCCAGCAGCTTTCCCACCAACAATGAGCAGTTCTTC,CASSFPTNNEQFF
TRBV12-3/TRBV12-4,TRBJ2-3,-,-,TGTGCCAGCAGACCTGGCGCATATAAGATAGATACGCAGTATTTT,CASRPGAYKIDTQYF
TRBV2,TRBJ2-4,few,TRBD1,TGTGCCAGCATCTTGTATACCGGGGGAGGACAGGGGTCATACATTCAGTACTTC,CASILYTGGGQGSYIQYF
TRBV5-1,TRBJ2-3,few,-,TGCGCCAGCAGCTCGCCAGGCGGGTTTAGCACAGATACGCAGTATTTT,CASSSPGGFSTDTQYF
TRBV30,TRBJ1-2,-,-,TGTGCCTCCGTCCGTGGCGGAACCTACACCTTC,CASVRGGTYTF
TRBV28,TRBJ2-1,-,-,TGTGCCAGCAGTACCCTCCCCAGCTACAATGAGCAGTTCTTC,CASSTLPSYNEQFF
TRBV3-1,TRBJ2-6,-,-,TGTGCCAGCACCCGAGAAACAGGGCGTGTGGCCAACGTCCTGACTTTC,CASTRETGRVANVLTF
TRBV6-1,TRBJ2-2,few,-,TGTGCCAGCACCGAGTGGGGGGCGCGAGGCACCGGGGAGCTGTTTTTT,CASTEWGARGTGELFF
TRBV7-8,TRBJ1-5,-,-,TGTGCCAGCAGCCCCCGGTGGGGCTATCAGCCCCAGCATTTT,CASSPRWGYQPQHF
TRBV15,TRBJ2-1,few,-,TGTGCCACCAGCAGAGATTGGGGTCACAATGAGCAGTTCTTC,CATSRDWGHNEQFF
TRBV6-2/TRBV6-3,TRBJ2-1,-,-,TGTGCCAGCAACCGGGGTCTAGCTGATGAGCAGTTCTTC,CASNRGLADEQFF
TRBV4-3,TRBJ1-4,few,-,TGCGCCAGCAGCCAAGATTGGGAAACTAATGAAAAACTGTTTTTT,CASSQDWETNEKLFF